These 10 T cell receptor beta chains originate from one sample sequenced in a study of blood T cell repertoires in COVID-19 (dated by TCRdb to 2018 to 2021). The method was the immunoSEQ multiplex PCR assay. TCRdb provides this immuneACCESS table in a form limited to in-frame rearrangements. Some clones are lacking; in checked studies, under half of them reflect an unresolved V gene, and why the rest are absent is not known. Recorded for this sample are around 150,000 clones; 84% of them occurred a single time. Of the sample, 4% falls within the top ten clones. The sample was peripheral blood. The receptor source for this set is a woman aged 60-75 years with acute or convalescent COVID-19.

The genes are TRBV2 and TRBJ1-1; tentatively, D is TRBD1 (5 bases). Germline-derived CDR1 and CDR2 are SNHLY and FYNNEI. Deletions cut 6 bases from V and 11 bases from J, with 16 bases between. This CDR3 contains 12 residues. The CDR3 is CASRQVGGYAFF. The CDR3 coding sequence is TGTGCCAGCAGGCAGGTTGGGGGGTATGCTTTCTTT.

The J gene is TRBJ1-4, the V gene TRBV9; TRBD1 might be the D (6 bases). CDR1 and CDR2 from the germline V gene are SGDLS and YYNGEE. The length of the CDR3 is 15 residues. V dropped 4 bases and J dropped 2 bases, with 12 bases sitting between them. The CDR3 here is CASSLLQGTNEKLFF. DNA for the CDR3: TGTGCCAGCAGCCTCTTACAGGGCACTAATGAAAAACTGTTTTTT.

CDR3 region: CASSRGLNEKLFF. The CDR3 DNA reads TGTGCCAGCAGCCGCGGATTAAATGAAAAACTGTTTTTT. The rearrangement joins TRBV7-2 to TRBJ1-4; no definite D call. The germline CDR1 and CDR2 sequences are SGHTA and FQGNSA. Trimming took 5 bases from V and 5 from J, leaving 9 bases between them. CDR3 length: 13 amino acids.

CDR3 sequence (DNA): TGTGCCAGCAGCCAAGGGGGAGCTCAGGCCTACACCTTC. Protein: CASSQGGAQAYTF. J is TRBJ1-2 and V is TRBV3-1 (or the pseudogene TRBV3-2); D not resolved. CDR1 LGHDT and CDR2 YNNKEL come from the germline V gene (reference sequence). The CDR3 runs to 13 residues. Trimming cost V 1 base and J 10 bases, with 13 bases left between them.

This clone has just one count. The chain uses TRBV4-3 and TRBJ2-1; TRBD2 agrees at 10 bases. The CDR3 spans 18 residues. CDR1 and CDR2 from the germline V gene are LGHNA and YSLEER. Losses at the gene ends were 1 base for V and 2 bases for J; bases not matched to a gene: 8. The CDR3 DNA follows: TGCGCCAGCAGCCAAGCCAGCGGGAGGGATTACACCTACAATGAGCAGTTCTTC. It translates to CASSQASGRDYTYNEQFF.

V gene TRBV5-6 combines with J gene TRBJ2-1; 14 nucleotides align to TRBD2. CDR1 and CDR2 from the germline V gene are SGHDT and YYEEEE. The V segment lost 2 bases and the J segment 7 bases; nucleotides outside the gene matches: 5. The CDR3 length is 16 residues. The CDR3 loop reads CASSFRLAGGTNEQFF. The CDR3 bases are TGTGCCAGCAGCTTTAGACTAGCGGGAGGGACAAATGAGCAGTTCTTC.

This clone has a single count. This chain uses TRBV7-9 with TRBJ2-1; TRBD2 matches at 9 bases. This CDR3 is built from 15 residues. V lost 2 bases and J lost 5; bases outside the gene matches: 4. Germline CDR1 and CDR2: SEHNR and FQNEAQ (reference sequence). CDR3 sequence: CASSLFGLANNEQFF. CDR3 DNA sequence: TGTGCCAGCAGCTTATTCGGACTAGCGAACAATGAGCAGTTCTTC. Full variable domain (rest looked up from reference TRBV7-9 and TRBJ2-1): DTGVSQNPRHKITKRGQNVTFRCDPISEHNRLYWYRQTLGQGPEFLTYFQNEAQLEKSRLLSDRFSAERPKGSFSTLEIQRTEQGDSAMYLCASSLFGLANNEQFFGPGTRLTVL.

V gene TRBV28 combines with J gene TRBJ2-6; weak D call: TRBD2 (7 bases). Germline V lookup: CDR1 MDHEN, CDR2 SYDVKM. The CDR3 runs to 18 residues. V gave up 3 bases and J gave up 9 bases, with 24 bases separating them. The CDR3 DNA sequence: TGTGCCAGCAGTTTCTTCTCGAGGGGGGGCTTTTCCCTCAACGTCCTGACTTTC. It codes for CASSFFSRGGFSLNVLTF.

The chain couples TRBV27 to TRBJ1-1, with unresolved D. CDR3 length: 14 residues. The V end was cut by 3 bases, the J end by 7 bases, with 15 bases between. Germline CDR1 and CDR2: MNHEY and SMNVEV (reference sequence). The CDR3 is CASSFAGSTFEAFF. CDR3 DNA sequence: TGTGCCAGCAGTTTTGCGGGCTCGACGTTTGAAGCTTTCTTT.

On this clone itself: At one boundary the junction diverges from the germline segment, which might be a read error. V gene TRBV7-9 combines with J gene TRBJ2-3; 8 nucleotides line up with TRBD1. The V gene's germline CDR1 is SEHNR and CDR2 FQNEAQ (reference sequence). The CDR3 is made up of 15 amino acids. CDR3 in DNA: TGTGCCAGCAGCTTATTTGGACAGGGCACGGATACGCAGTATTTT. Its protein product is CASSLFGQGTDTQYF.